This record concerns one TCR beta chain sequence. The record originates from a study of cytomegalovirus exposure and HLA in healthy donors. The table came from immunoSEQ multiplex PCR; TCRdb's copy has only in-frame clones and leaves some out. The sample holds approximately 160,000 clones, roughly 84% seen once. From the approximately 120-subject validation cohort, which was separate from the roughly 670-subject first cohort, the donors were drawn. The germline gives CDR1 MNHEY, CDR2 SVGAGI. This CDR3 contains 14 residues. Trimming took off 0 bases at V and 4 bases at J, with 10 bases between the two ends.

This sequence was found in a man under 40 in good health and CMV-seropositive. J is TRBJ2-7 and V is TRBV6-5, with a tentative D call TRBD2 (5 bases). Input material: PBMCs. CDR3: CASSYSNRGYEQYF. Written as DNA, the CDR3 is TGTGCCAGCAGTTACTCGAATAGAGGGTACGAGCAGTACTTC.